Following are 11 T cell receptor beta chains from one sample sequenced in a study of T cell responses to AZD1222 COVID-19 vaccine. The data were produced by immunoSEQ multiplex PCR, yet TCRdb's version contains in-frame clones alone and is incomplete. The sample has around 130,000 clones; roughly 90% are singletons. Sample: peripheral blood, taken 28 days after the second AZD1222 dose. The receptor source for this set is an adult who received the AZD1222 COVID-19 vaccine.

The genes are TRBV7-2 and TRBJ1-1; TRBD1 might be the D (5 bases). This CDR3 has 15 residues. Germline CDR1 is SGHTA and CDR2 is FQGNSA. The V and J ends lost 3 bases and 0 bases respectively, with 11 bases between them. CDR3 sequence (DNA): TGTGCCAGCAGCTTGAGCGGGGGGTTGAACACTGAAGCTTTCTTT. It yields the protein CASSLSGGLNTEAFF.

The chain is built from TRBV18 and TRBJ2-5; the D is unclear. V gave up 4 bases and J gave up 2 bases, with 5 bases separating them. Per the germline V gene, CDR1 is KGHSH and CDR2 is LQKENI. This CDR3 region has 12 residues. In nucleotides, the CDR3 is TGTGCCAGCTCACTCACACAAGAGACCCAGTACTTC. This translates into CASSLTQETQYF. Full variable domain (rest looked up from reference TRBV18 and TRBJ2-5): NAGVMQNPRHLVRRRGQEARLRCSPMKGHSHVYWYRQLPEEGLKFMVYLQKENIIDESGMPKERFSAEFPKEGPSILRIQQVVRGDSAAYFCASSLTQETQYFGPGTRLLVL.

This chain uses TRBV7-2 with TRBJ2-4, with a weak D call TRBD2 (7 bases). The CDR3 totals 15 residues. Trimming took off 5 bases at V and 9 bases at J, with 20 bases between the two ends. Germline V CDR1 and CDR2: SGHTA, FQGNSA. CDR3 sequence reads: CASSIGGGGKRIQYF. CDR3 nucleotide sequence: TGTGCCAGCAGCATAGGAGGGGGGGGAAAACGCATTCAGTACTTC.

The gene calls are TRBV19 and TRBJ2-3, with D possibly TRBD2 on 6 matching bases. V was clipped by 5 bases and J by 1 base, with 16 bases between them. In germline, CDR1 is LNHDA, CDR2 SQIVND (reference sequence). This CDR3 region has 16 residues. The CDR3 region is CASSPRRVTGTDTQYF. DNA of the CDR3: TGTGCCAGTAGTCCAAGGAGGGTTACGGGCACAGATACGCAGTATTTT.

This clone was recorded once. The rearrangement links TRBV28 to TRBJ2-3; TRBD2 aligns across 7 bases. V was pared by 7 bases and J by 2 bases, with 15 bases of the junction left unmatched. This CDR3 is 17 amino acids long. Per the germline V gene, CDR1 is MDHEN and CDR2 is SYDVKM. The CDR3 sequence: CASIPSLAGMHTDTQYF. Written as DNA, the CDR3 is TGTGCCAGCATTCCATCCTTAGCGGGCATGCACACAGATACGCAGTATTTT.

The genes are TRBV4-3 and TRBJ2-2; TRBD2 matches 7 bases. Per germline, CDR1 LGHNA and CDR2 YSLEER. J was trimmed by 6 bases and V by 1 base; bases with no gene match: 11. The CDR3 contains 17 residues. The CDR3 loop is CASSQAPGTKYPGELFF. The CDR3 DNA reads TGCGCCAGCAGCCAAGCCCCCGGGACTAAGTACCCCGGGGAGCTGTTTTTT.

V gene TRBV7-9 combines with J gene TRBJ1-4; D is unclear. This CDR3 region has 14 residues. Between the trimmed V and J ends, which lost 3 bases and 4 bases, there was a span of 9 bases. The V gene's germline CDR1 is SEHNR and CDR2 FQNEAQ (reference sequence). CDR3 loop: CASSLAGVNEKLFF. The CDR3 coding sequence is TGTGCCAGCAGCTTGGCCGGGGTTAATGAAAAACTGTTTTTT.

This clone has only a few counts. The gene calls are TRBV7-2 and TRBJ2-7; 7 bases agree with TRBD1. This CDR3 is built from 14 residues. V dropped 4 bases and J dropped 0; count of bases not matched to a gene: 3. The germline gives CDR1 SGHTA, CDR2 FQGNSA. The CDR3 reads CASSWDSSSYEQYF. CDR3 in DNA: TGTGCCAGCAGCTGGGACAGCAGCTCCTACGAGCAGTACTTC.

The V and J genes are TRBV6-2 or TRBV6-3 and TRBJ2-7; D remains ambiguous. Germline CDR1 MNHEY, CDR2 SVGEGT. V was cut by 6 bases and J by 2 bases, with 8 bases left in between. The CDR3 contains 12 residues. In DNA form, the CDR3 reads TGTGCCAGCAGCCTCGACACCTACGAGCAGTACTTC. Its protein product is CASSLDTYEQYF.

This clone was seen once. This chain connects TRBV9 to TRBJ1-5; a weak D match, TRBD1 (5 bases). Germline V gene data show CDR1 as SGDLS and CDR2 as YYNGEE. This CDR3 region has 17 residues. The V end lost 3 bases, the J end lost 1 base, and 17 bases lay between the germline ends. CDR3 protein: CASSEGWGDSSNQPQHF. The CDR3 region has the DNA TGTGCCAGCAGCGAGGGATGGGGGGACTCAAGCAATCAGCCCCAGCATTTT. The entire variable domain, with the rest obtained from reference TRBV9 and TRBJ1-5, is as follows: DSGVTQTPKHLITATGQRVTLRCSPRSGDLSVYWYQQSLDQGLQFLIQYYNGEERAKGNILERFSAQQFPDLHSELNLSSLELGDSALYFCASSEGWGDSSNQPQHFGDGTRLSIL.

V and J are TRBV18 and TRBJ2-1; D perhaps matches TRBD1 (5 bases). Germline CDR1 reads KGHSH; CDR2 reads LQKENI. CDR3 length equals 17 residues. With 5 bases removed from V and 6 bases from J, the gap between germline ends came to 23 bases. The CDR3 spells CASSTGTGTPYANEQFF. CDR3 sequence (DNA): TGTGCCAGCTCAACCGGTACAGGCACGCCCTACGCCAATGAGCAGTTCTTC.